This T cell receptor (beta chain) was recorded in a study of blood T cell repertoires in COVID-19. Study at large: The origin of the acute and convalescent COVID-19 samples was the United States, Italy and Spain. PBMCs, B-cell-depleted T cells, or T cells provided the cDNA or gDNA that made up the material.

In the study's own analysis: Counts of nucleated cells, estimated from reference gene primer amplification, were obtained. Profiling relied on immunoSEQ multiplex PCR, and the TCRdb table lists in-frame clones only, not all of them. V and J calls and clone size are given by that table; D and trimming were obtained from the DNA. Of roughly 100,000 clones listed, approximately 91% were seen once; the top ten hold 5.1%. Sequencing used peripheral blood. This clonotype was sampled from a human donor in a cohort sampled during active COVID-19.

The CDR3 sequence is CASSQDPLAVAGELFF. CDR3 nucleotide sequence: TGTGCCAGCAGCCAAGATCCCCTAGCGGTCGCCGGGGAGCTGTTTTTT. The chain couples TRBV4-2 to TRBJ2-2; 7 bases are a match to TRBD2. The CDR3 loop spans 16 amino acids. CDR1 and CDR2 from the germline V gene are LGHNA and YNFKEQ. With V trimmed by 0 bases and J by 6 bases, 7 bases remained unmatched.